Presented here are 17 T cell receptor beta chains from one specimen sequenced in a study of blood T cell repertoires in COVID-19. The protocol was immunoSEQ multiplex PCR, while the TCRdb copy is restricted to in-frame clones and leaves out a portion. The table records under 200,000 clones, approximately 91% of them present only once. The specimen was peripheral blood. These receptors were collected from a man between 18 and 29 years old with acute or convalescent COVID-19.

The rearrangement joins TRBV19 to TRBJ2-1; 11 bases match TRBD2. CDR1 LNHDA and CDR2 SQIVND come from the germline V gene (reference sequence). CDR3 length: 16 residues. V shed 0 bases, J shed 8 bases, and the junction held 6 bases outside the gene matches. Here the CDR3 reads CASSIEGTSGFYEQFF. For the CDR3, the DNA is TGTGCCAGTAGTATAGAAGGGACTAGCGGTTTCTATGAGCAGTTCTTC.

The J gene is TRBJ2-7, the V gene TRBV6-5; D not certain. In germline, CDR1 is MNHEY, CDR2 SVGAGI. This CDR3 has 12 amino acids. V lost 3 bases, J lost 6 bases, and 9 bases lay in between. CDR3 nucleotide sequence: TGTGCCAGCAGTTATGGCCCCAGCGAGCAGTACTTC. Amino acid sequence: CASSYGPSEQYF.

The CDR3 nucleotides are TGCGCCAGCAGTGAGCCGTATTTGGTGGAGTCCTACAATGAGCAGTTCTTC. Its protein product is CASSEPYLVESYNEQFF. V is TRBV10-2 and J is TRBJ2-1; no clear D gene. Deletions cut 2 bases from V and 1 base from J, with 15 bases between. The germline V gene encodes CDR1 WSHSY and CDR2 SAAADI. This CDR3 is 17 amino acids long.

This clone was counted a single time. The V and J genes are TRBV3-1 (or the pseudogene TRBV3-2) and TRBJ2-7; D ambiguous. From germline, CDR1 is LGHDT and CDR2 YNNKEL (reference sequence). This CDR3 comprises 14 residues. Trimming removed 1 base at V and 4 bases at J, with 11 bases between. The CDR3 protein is CASSQGTAIYEQYF. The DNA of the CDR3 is TGTGCCAGCAGCCAAGGTACAGCCATATACGAGCAGTACTTC.

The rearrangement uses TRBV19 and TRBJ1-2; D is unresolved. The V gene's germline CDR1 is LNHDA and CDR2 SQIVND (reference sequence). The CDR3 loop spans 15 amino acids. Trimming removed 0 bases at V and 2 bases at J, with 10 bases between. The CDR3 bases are TGTGCCAGTAGTATAGATCGAGGCAGCAACTATGGCTACACCTTC. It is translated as CASSIDRGSNYGYTF.

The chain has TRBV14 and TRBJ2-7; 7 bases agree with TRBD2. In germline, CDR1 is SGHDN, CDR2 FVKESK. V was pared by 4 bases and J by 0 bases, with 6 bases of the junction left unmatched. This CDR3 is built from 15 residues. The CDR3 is CASSLGLGISYEQYF. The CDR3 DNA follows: TGTGCCAGCAGCCTTGGACTAGGGATCTCCTACGAGCAGTACTTC.

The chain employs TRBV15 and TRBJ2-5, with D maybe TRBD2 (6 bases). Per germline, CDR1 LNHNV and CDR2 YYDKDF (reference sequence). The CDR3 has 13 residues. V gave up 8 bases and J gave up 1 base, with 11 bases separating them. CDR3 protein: CATRGVFQETQYF. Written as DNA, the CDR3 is TGTGCCACCCGCGGGGTCTTCCAAGAGACCCAGTACTTC.

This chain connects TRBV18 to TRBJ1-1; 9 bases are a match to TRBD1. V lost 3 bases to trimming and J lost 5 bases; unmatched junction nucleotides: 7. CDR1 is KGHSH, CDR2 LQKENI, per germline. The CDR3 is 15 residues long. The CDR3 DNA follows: TGTGCCAGCTCACCCATCGGGACAGGGAGGACTGAAGCTTTCTTT. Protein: CASSPIGTGRTEAFF.

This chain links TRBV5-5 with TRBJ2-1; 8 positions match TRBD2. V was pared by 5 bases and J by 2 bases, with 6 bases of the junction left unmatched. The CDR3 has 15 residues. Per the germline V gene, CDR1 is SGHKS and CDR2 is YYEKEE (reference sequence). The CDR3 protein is CASSPGAGAYNEQFF. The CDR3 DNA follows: TGTGCCAGCAGTCCCGGAGCGGGAGCCTACAATGAGCAGTTCTTC.

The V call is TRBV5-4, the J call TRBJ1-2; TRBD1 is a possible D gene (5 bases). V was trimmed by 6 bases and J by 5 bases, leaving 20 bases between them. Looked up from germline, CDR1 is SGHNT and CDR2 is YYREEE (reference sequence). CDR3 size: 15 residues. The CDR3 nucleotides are TGTGCCAGCAACTCCGCCGAGGTGGGGGGATATGGCTACACCTTC. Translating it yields CASNSAEVGGYGYTF. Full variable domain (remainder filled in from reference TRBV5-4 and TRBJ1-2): ETGVTQSPTHLIKTRGQQVTLRCSSQSGHNTVSWYQQALGQGPQFIFQYYREEENGRGNFPPRFSGLQFPNYSSELNVNALELDDSALYLCASNSAEVGGYGYTFGSGTRLTVV.

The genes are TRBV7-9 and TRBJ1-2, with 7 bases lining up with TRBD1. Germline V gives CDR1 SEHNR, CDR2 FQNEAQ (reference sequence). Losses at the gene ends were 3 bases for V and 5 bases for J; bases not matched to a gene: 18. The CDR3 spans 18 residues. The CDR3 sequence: CASSFSGTDLLPVYGYTF. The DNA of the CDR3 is TGTGCCAGCAGCTTTTCCGGGACAGATCTCCTGCCCGTTTATGGCTACACCTTC.

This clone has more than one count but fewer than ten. The DNA for the CDR3 is TGTGCCAGCAGCGTAGCTCCCGTTGATGAAAAACTGTTTTTT. It encodes CASSVAPVDEKLFF. J is TRBJ1-4 and V is TRBV9, with D unresolved. This CDR3 is built from 14 residues. Germline V gene lookup returns CDR1 SGDLS and CDR2 YYNGEE. V was trimmed by 0 bases and J by 6 bases, leaving 9 bases between them.

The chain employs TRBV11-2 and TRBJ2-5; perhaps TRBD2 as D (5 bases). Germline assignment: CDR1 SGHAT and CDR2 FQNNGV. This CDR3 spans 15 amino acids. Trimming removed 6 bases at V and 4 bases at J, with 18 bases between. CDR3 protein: CASRIGLASPETQYF. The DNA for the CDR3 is TGTGCCAGCAGAATTGGTCTAGCCTCCCCAGAGACCCAGTACTTC.

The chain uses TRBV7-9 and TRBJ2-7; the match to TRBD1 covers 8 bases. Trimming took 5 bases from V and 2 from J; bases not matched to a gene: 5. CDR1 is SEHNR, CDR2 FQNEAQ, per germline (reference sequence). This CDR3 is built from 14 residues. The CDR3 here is CASSPEDRAYEQYF. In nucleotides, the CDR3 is TGTGCCAGCAGCCCGGAGGACAGGGCCTACGAGCAGTACTTC.

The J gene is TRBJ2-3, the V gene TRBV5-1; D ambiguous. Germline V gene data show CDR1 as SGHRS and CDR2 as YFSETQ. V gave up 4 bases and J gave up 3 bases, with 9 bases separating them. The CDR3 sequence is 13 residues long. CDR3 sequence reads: CASSPTRTDTQYF. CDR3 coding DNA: TGCGCCAGCAGCCCCACAAGAACAGATACGCAGTATTTT.

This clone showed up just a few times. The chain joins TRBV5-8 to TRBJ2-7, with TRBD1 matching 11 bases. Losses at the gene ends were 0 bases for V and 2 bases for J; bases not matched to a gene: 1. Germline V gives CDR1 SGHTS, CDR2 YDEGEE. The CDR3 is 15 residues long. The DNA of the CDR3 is TGTGCCAGCAGCTTGGCGGGACAGGGGGCCTACGAGCAGTACTTC. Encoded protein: CASSLAGQGAYEQYF.

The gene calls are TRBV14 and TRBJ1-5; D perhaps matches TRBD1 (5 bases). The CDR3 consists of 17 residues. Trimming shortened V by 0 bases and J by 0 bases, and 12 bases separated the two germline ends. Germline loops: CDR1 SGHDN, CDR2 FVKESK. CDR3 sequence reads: CASSQETVGYSNQPQHF. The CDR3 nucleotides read TGTGCCAGCAGCCAAGAGACAGTCGGTTATAGCAATCAGCCCCAGCATTTT.